Following are 20 T cell receptor beta chains from one sample sequenced in a study of blood T cell repertoires in COVID-19. The protocol was immunoSEQ multiplex PCR, while the TCRdb copy is restricted to in-frame clones and leaves out a portion. Of about 210,000 clones listed, 84% are singletons. The sequencing sample was made of peripheral blood. Receptors were obtained from an elderly woman with COVID-19, enrolled during active disease.

This sequence joins TRBV5-6 and TRBJ1-1; perhaps TRBD1 as D (5 bases). Looked up from germline, CDR1 is SGHDT and CDR2 is YYEEEE. Between the trimmed V and J ends, which lost 4 bases and 0 bases, there was a span of 19 bases. The CDR3 spans 17 residues. The CDR3 spells CASSPGLLGPMNTEAFF. The CDR3 DNA sequence: TGTGCCAGCAGCCCGGGACTTCTAGGTCCCATGAACACTGAAGCTTTCTTT.

V and J are TRBV25-1 and TRBJ2-5, with 8 bases lining up with TRBD2. The CDR3 is made up of 18 amino acids. V trimming: 5 bases; J trimming: 0 bases; junction bases outside the gene matches: 14. Germline values: CDR1 MGHDK, CDR2 SYGVNS. CDR3 loop: CASSRTLLWRGDQETQYF. For the CDR3, the DNA is TGTGCCAGCAGTCGGACCCTTCTATGGCGGGGGGACCAAGAGACCCAGTACTTC.

The V and J genes are TRBV15 and TRBJ2-5; D may be TRBD1 (6 bases). The germline V gene encodes CDR1 LNHNV and CDR2 YYDKDF (reference sequence). The CDR3 is 15 amino acids. Trimming took 0 bases from V and 5 from J, leaving 13 bases between them. In DNA, the CDR3 is TGTGCCACCAGCAGAGAGGCCGGTAGGGGGGAGACCCAGTACTTC. Translating gives CATSREAGRGETQYF.

The V and J genes are TRBV12-3 or TRBV12-4 and TRBJ1-2; D not certain. Between the trimmed V and J ends, which lost 1 base and 7 bases, there was a span of 10 bases. This CDR3 is built from 13 residues. Written as DNA, the CDR3 is TGTGCCAGCAGTTTAGGGGTAGACATTGGCTACACCTTC. It yields the protein CASSLGVDIGYTF.

This clone is a singleton in its sample. The V and J genes are TRBV7-8 and TRBJ2-7; 8 bases map to TRBD1. The CDR3 spans 13 residues. Germline V lookup: CDR1 SGHVS, CDR2 FQNEAQ. V trimming: 4 bases; J trimming: 11 bases; junction bases outside the gene matches: 10. In nucleotides, the CDR3 is TGTGCCAGCAGCTCCCGGACAGGGACGAGTAAGTACGTC. Its protein product is CASSSRTGTSKYV.

The chain uses TRBV2 and TRBJ2-3; D remains unclear. Germline assignment: CDR1 SNHLY and CDR2 FYNNEI. The CDR3 sequence is 13 residues long. Trimming removed 6 bases at V and 5 bases at J, with 12 bases between. The DNA of the CDR3 is TGTGCCAGCAGCGGCAGACTCCGAGATACGCAGTATTTT. It specifies CASSGRLRDTQYF.

The chain has TRBV6-6 and TRBJ1-1; D not resolved. The germline V gene has CDR1 MNHNY and CDR2 SVGAGI (reference sequence). V dropped 5 bases and J dropped 5 bases, with 18 bases sitting between them. This CDR3 region has 15 residues. The CDR3, as DNA: TGTGCCAGCAGTCGATCGGACGGGCGGGTAACTGAAGCTTTCTTT. It specifies CASSRSDGRVTEAFF.

The sample holds one count of this clone. The V call is TRBV9, the J call TRBJ2-7; 7 bases agree with TRBD2. The CDR3 runs to 14 residues. CDR1 SGDLS and CDR2 YYNGEE come from the germline V gene. J gave up 6 bases and V 4 bases, and 10 bases lay outside the gene matches. The CDR3 loop reads CASSRLANMGEQYF. As DNA, the CDR3 is TGTGCCAGCAGCAGACTAGCTAATATGGGCGAGCAGTACTTC.

This chain connects TRBV28 to TRBJ1-2, with D hard to call. CDR1 is MDHEN, CDR2 SYDVKM, per germline. V was cut by 7 bases and J by 8 bases, with 14 bases left in between. There are 12 residues in the CDR3. CDR3 loop: CASTTGAWGYTF. The CDR3 region has the DNA TGTGCCAGCACCACTGGAGCCTGGGGCTACACCTTC.

V usage is TRBV6-1 and J usage is TRBJ2-2; no definite D call. Trimming pared 1 base from V and 7 bases from J, leaving 7 bases between. The CDR3 totals 13 residues. From germline, CDR1 is MNHNS and CDR2 SASEGT. The CDR3 DNA sequence: TGTGCCAGCAGTGAAGTCCGAGACGGGGAGCTGTTTTTT. Encoded protein: CASSEVRDGELFF.

This chain links TRBV5-1 with TRBJ2-1, with 11 positions matching TRBD2. This CDR3 contains 17 residues. Germline V lookup: CDR1 SGHRS, CDR2 YFSETQ. Unmatched junction bases numbered 11, after V lost 0 bases and J lost 9 bases. CDR3 in DNA: TGCGCCAGCAGCTTGGGATTAATAGCGGGGGGGCGAGGTGAGCAGTTCTTC. Translating it yields CASSLGLIAGGRGEQFF.

The chain carries TRBV3-1 (or the pseudogene TRBV3-2) and TRBJ2-2, with D possibly TRBD1 on 5 matching bases. Trimming stripped 4 bases from V and 3 bases from J, with 9 bases between. This CDR3 region has 14 residues. From germline, CDR1 is LGHDT and CDR2 YNNKEL (reference sequence). CDR3 nucleotides: TGTGCCAGCAGCCGGCAGGGCGACACCGGGGAGCTGTTTTTT. Amino acids: CASSRQGDTGELFF.

The rearrangement links TRBV20-1 to TRBJ1-1; TRBD1 agrees at 7 bases. V dropped 3 bases and J dropped 5; count of bases not matched to a gene: 9. CDR1 and CDR2 from the germline V gene are DFQATT and SNEGSKA (reference sequence). The length of the CDR3 is 14 residues. CDR3 nucleotide sequence: TGCAGTGCTAGTACTGACAGGGCCGGTACTGAAGCTTTCTTT. It codes for CSASTDRAGTEAFF.

Worth noting for this clone: This sample includes further DNA sequences coding for the same CDR3. V is TRBV2 and J is TRBJ2-2; tentative D call: TRBD1 (5 bases). This CDR3 is 12 amino acids long. V was trimmed by 6 bases and J by 6 bases, leaving 8 bases between them. Germline lookup yields CDR1 SNHLY and CDR2 FYNNEI. The CDR3 bases are TGTGCCAGCAGGCAGGGCCCCGGGGAGCTGTTTTTT. It codes for CASRQGPGELFF. Filled out from reference TRBV2 and TRBJ2-2, the complete variable domain reads EPEVTQTPSHQVTQMGQEVILRCVPISNHLYFYWYRQILGQKVEFLVSFYNNEISEKSEIFDDQFSVERPDGSNFTLKIRSTKLEDSAMYFCASRQGPGELFFGEGSRLTVL.

This clone was counted a single time. This chain uses TRBV6-1 with TRBJ1-4, with a possible D match to TRBD1 (5 bases). V dropped 3 bases and J dropped 8 bases, with 10 bases sitting between them. CDR3 length: 13 residues. The germline V gene has CDR1 MNHNS and CDR2 SASEGT. In DNA form, the CDR3 reads TGTGCCAGCAGTGACAGGGTGGGCGAAAAACTGTTTTTT. Translated, it gives CASSDRVGEKLFF.

The chain has TRBV4-2 and TRBJ1-6, with TRBD1 as a possible D gene (5 bases). The CDR3 contains 16 residues. Trimming removed 0 bases from V and 5 bases from J, with 11 bases in between. Germline V gene sequence: CDR1 LGHNA, CDR2 YNFKEQ. The CDR3 bases are TGTGCCAGCAGCCAAGAGGGAACACAGGATAATTCACCCCTCCACTTT. Translating it yields CASSQEGTQDNSPLHF.

CDR3 DNA sequence: TGTGCCAGCAATAGTAGGGGGCGTGAGACCCAGTACTTC. It specifies CASNSRGRETQYF. The V gene is TRBV28, the J gene TRBJ2-5, with TRBD1 matching 7 bases. CDR3 length: 13 residues. The junction had 7 bases not matched to a gene; V was cut back by 7 bases and J by 5 bases. Germline assignment: CDR1 MDHEN and CDR2 SYDVKM.

The rearrangement uses TRBV28 and TRBJ1-4, with 9 bases that match TRBD1. V was pared by 4 bases and J by 8 bases, with 5 bases of the junction left unmatched. Germline V gene lookup returns CDR1 MDHEN and CDR2 SYDVKM. This CDR3 comprises 14 residues. Here the CDR3 DNA reads TGTGCCAGCAGTTCGGGACAGGGAGGGGAAAAACTGTTTTTT. This gives the protein CASSSGQGGEKLFF. The variable domain in full, completed from reference TRBV28 and TRBJ1-4, reads DVKVTQSSRYLVKRTGEKVFLECVQDMDHENMFWYRQDPGLGLRLIYFSYDVKMKEKGDIPEGYSVSREKKERFSLILESASTNQTSMYLCASSSGQGGEKLFFGSGTQLSVL.

This clone has a single count. V is TRBV30 and J is TRBJ1-4; 9 bases agree with TRBD1. Germline lookup yields CDR1 GTSNPN and CDR2 SVGIG (reference sequence). CDR3 length: 17 residues. V trimming: 2 bases; J trimming: 3 bases; junction bases outside the gene matches: 10. CDR3 sequence: CAWSLDRGGRANEKLFF. CDR3 coding DNA: TGTGCCTGGAGTTTGGACAGGGGAGGTCGGGCTAATGAAAAACTGTTTTTT.

The chain combines TRBV4-2 with TRBJ1-2, with 7 bases aligning to TRBD1. Germline V gene lookup returns CDR1 LGHNA and CDR2 YNFKEQ. With 7 bases clipped from V and 0 bases from J, the junction kept 11 bases outside the gene matches. This CDR3 has 16 residues. The CDR3 protein is CASNGLGQGANYGYTF. DNA of the CDR3: TGTGCCAGCAACGGCCTGGGGCAGGGGGCTAACTATGGCTACACCTTC.